This T cell receptor beta chain emerged from a study of blood T cell repertoires in COVID-19. Self-reported history from a screening survey and questionnaire set each donor's cohort. Within 2 weeks of study entry, exposed participants had contacted a PCR-confirmed or clinician-diagnosed COVID-19 case. J gave up 1 base and V 2 bases, and 4 bases lay outside the gene matches. CDR3 length equals 15 residues. CDR1 and CDR2 (germline): SGHRS, YFSETQ. Sequencing was performed with immunoSEQ multiplex PCR; in TCRdb, only in-frame clones are kept and a portion is missing. The table lists around 400,000 clones, roughly nine tenths of them singletons.

The chain is built from TRBV5-1 and TRBJ2-3; 7 nucleotides line up with TRBD2. The receptor was derived from a woman aged 40 to 49 who had been exposed to COVID-19. The source material was PBMCs or T cells enriched from blood (not recorded which). CDR3 bases: TGCGCCAGCAGCTTAGGCGGGAGTGGCACAGATACGCAGTATTTT. Protein: CASSLGGSGTDTQYF.